The clone carrying this TCR beta chain has more than one count but fewer than ten. This sample is drawn from a study of human T cells and chemical hapten exposure. Turning to the study itself: For the roughly 23-week duration of the study, patients were given weekly doses of diphenylcyclopropenone on the scalp.

Noted time point: pre-sensitization, week 0. Noted treatment: therapeutic diphenylcyclopropenone sensitization with weekly scalp DPC. Drawing of blood took place ahead of applying each patch test. Unfractionated whole blood yielded the extracted total RNA. One entry per CDR3 protein results from TCRdb running MiXCR on the RACE reads. The sample consists of about 80,000 distinct CDR3 sequences, approximately 14% of them appearing once. The material was whole blood, obtained in connection with sensitization to the hapten diphenylcyclopropenone (DPC). This TCR was sampled from a woman in her fifties or sixties with alopecia areata. Some clones in this sample may be carry-over from other donors' samples.

CDR3 DNA: TGTGCCAGCAGATGGAGCGGGAGGTCCTACAATGAGCAGTTCTTC. Residues: CASRWSGRSYNEQFF. This rearrangement joins TRBV12-3 or TRBV12-4 to TRBJ2-1; 9 nucleotides line up with TRBD2. V gave up 6 bases and J gave up 1 base; unmatched junction bases: 4. The CDR3 covers 15 residues.